A single sample gave rise to the 20 T cell receptor beta chains below, sequenced in a study of blood T cell repertoires in COVID-19 (dated by TCRdb to 2020 to 2021). The library was prepared using the immunoSEQ multiplex PCR assay. Here the immuneACCESS table is served through TCRdb, limited to in-frame sequences with V and J called. Missing clones are a known gap in these copies; in checked studies unresolved V genes cover under half, and the rest lacks a known reason. Present in this sample are 200,000 to 250,000 clones, roughly nine tenths of which were seen just once. Roughly 2.4% of the sample lies in the top ten. Sequencing used peripheral blood. The receptors originated from a woman in her forties or fifties with acute or convalescent COVID-19.

The chain uses TRBV6-5 and TRBJ2-1; the match to TRBD2 covers 13 bases. From germline, CDR1 is MNHEY and CDR2 SVGAGI. This CDR3 is built from 15 residues. V gave up 5 bases and J gave up 6 bases; unmatched junction bases: 4. The CDR3 loop is CASSRRTSGSNEQFF. The CDR3 nucleotides are TGTGCCAGCAGTCGTCGGACTAGCGGGAGCAATGAGCAGTTCTTC.

The chain joins TRBV24-1 to TRBJ2-2, with D possibly TRBD2 on 5 matching bases. V was shortened by 5 bases and J by 5 bases, with 20 bases between the two germline ends. The CDR3 is 17 residues long. Germline values: CDR1 KGHDR, CDR2 SFDVKD. CDR3 sequence reads: CATSGPRTGYTTGELFF. The DNA of the CDR3 is TGTGCCACCAGTGGTCCCCGTACGGGGTATACTACCGGGGAGCTGTTTTTT.

Comment on this clone: Other DNA sequences in the sample encode the same CDR3. The genes are TRBV28 and TRBJ2-3; 7 nucleotides line up with TRBD2. Looked up from germline, CDR1 is MDHEN and CDR2 is SYDVKM. This CDR3 region has 14 residues. Trimming cost V 3 bases and J 6 bases; bases outside gene matches: 6. Written as DNA, the CDR3 is TGTGCCAGCAGTTTGCAGACTAGCCCGGATACGCAGTATTTT. Its translation: CASSLQTSPDTQYF.

The chain couples TRBV5-1 to TRBJ2-7; 8 nucleotides align to TRBD1. The CDR3 totals 14 residues. The trim removed 2 bases at V and 7 bases at J, leaving 8 bases unmatched. Germline loops: CDR1 SGHRS, CDR2 YFSETQ. The CDR3 reads CASSFPGQDLEQYF. The CDR3 nucleotides are TGCGCCAGCAGCTTTCCGGGACAGGACCTGGAGCAGTACTTC.

This chain joins TRBV30 and TRBJ2-7; TRBD1 might be the D (6 bases). CDR1 GTSNPN and CDR2 SVGIG come from the germline V gene (reference sequence). V was pared by 2 bases and J by 4 bases, with 12 bases between. The CDR3 has 13 amino acids. The CDR3 region has the DNA TGTGCCTGGAGTAAGGGACATAATTACGAGCAGTACTTC. Protein sequence: CAWSKGHNYEQYF.

This chain connects TRBV4-1 to TRBJ1-4; D is uncertain. Germline assignment: CDR1 MGHRA and CDR2 YSYEKL. Trimming removed 1 base from V and 0 bases from J, with 18 bases in between. The CDR3 is 19 amino acids. Here the CDR3 reads CASSQGGGANKPTNEKLFF. CDR3 nucleotide sequence: TGCGCCAGCAGCCAAGGAGGAGGTGCAAACAAACCAACTAATGAAAAACTGTTTTTT.

This sequence joins TRBV6-2 or TRBV6-3 and TRBJ1-1; TRBD1 might be the D (5 bases). V dropped 7 bases and J dropped 1 base, with 22 bases sitting between them. The CDR3 length is 17 residues. Germline CDR1 and CDR2: MNHEY and SVGEGT. The CDR3 region is CASIPRRGAGENTEAFF. The CDR3 DNA follows: TGTGCCAGCATCCCACGAAGGGGCGCGGGGGAGAACACTGAAGCTTTCTTT.

V gene TRBV7-9 combines with J gene TRBJ2-7; 8 bases fit TRBD2. Germline V gene lookup returns CDR1 SEHNR and CDR2 FQNEAQ (reference sequence). With 3 bases clipped from V and 2 bases from J, the junction kept 6 bases outside the gene matches. The CDR3 runs 15 residues. CDR3 region: CASSFATSAAYEQYF. CDR3 nucleotide sequence: TGTGCCAGCAGCTTCGCGACTAGCGCAGCCTACGAGCAGTACTTC.

The chain combines TRBV10-3 with TRBJ1-2, with unresolved D. Deletions cut 3 bases from V and 5 bases from J, with 10 bases between. CDR3 length: 13 amino acids. Germline loops: CDR1 ENHRY, CDR2 SYGVKD. CDR3 sequence reads: CAISDSGLYGYTF. The CDR3 nucleotides read TGTGCCATCAGTGATAGCGGTCTTTATGGCTACACCTTC.

The chain links TRBV5-1 to TRBJ2-5; TRBD2 matches at 10 bases. In germline, CDR1 is SGHRS, CDR2 YFSETQ. The CDR3 covers 20 residues. V trimming: 0 bases; J trimming: 5 bases; junction bases outside the gene matches: 19. The CDR3 region has the DNA TGCGCCAGCAGCTTGGAAGCGGGGGCTAGCGGGAGTGTAATGGGTGAGACCCAGTACTTC. Translation gives CASSLEAGASGSVMGETQYF.

The chain links TRBV10-1 to TRBJ1-1, with TRBD1 matching over 8 bases. CDR3 length: 13 amino acids. V dropped 8 bases and J dropped 10; count of bases not matched to a gene: 12. Looked up from germline, CDR1 is WNHNN and CDR2 is SYGVQD (reference sequence). In nucleotides, the CDR3 is TGCGCCAGCGGGCACCGACAGGGGTTGAGAGCTTTCTTT. Translated: CASGHRQGLRAFF.

V and J are TRBV28 and TRBJ1-1; 7 positions agree with TRBD1. CDR3 length equals 13 residues. Losses at the gene ends were 7 bases for V and 8 bases for J; bases not matched to a gene: 10. The V gene's germline CDR1 is MDHEN and CDR2 SYDVKM. CDR3 DNA: TGTGCCAGCACCTTGACAGGGACCGACGAAGCTTTCTTT. The encoded protein is CASTLTGTDEAFF.

The chain joins TRBV6-2 or TRBV6-3 to TRBJ1-1; 9 nucleotides line up with TRBD1. There are 14 residues in the CDR3. CDR1 MNHEY and CDR2 SVGEGT come from the germline V gene. Trimming cost V 5 bases and J 4 bases; bases outside gene matches: 5. CDR3 sequence (DNA): TGTGCCAGCAGTCCCGACAGGGGGGGCACTGAAGCTTTCTTT. Translation: CASSPDRGGTEAFF.

This clone was picked up a small number of times. V is TRBV19 and J is TRBJ2-5; 11 nucleotides match TRBD2. Germline V lookup: CDR1 LNHDA, CDR2 SQIVND (reference sequence). V was pared by 0 bases and J by 4 bases, with 1 base of the junction left unmatched. CDR3 size: 15 residues. CDR3 sequence: CASSIDLAGGETQYF. CDR3 coding DNA: TGTGCCAGTAGTATAGATCTAGCGGGGGGAGAGACCCAGTACTTC.

The chain couples TRBV11-3 to TRBJ1-1; D remains unclear. Trimming took 1 base from V and 0 from J, leaving 18 bases between them. The CDR3 is 18 amino acids. The V gene's germline CDR1 is SGHNT and CDR2 YENEEA. The CDR3 DNA reads as TGTGCCAGCAGCTTAGGAGAACAGATTCCACTTATGAACACTGAAGCTTTCTTT. Residues: CASSLGEQIPLMNTEAFF.

This chain joins TRBV10-3 and TRBJ2-4, with TRBD2 as a possible D gene (6 bases). Between the trimmed V and J ends, which lost 4 bases and 7 bases, there was a span of 17 bases. The CDR3 is made up of 15 amino acids. Germline assignment: CDR1 ENHRY and CDR2 SYGVKD. The CDR3 here is CAISGGGASENIQYF. The CDR3 nucleotides are TGTGCCATCAGTGGGGGCGGGGCTTCGGAGAACATTCAGTACTTC.

This chain joins TRBV12-5 and TRBJ2-4; a possible D gene is TRBD2 (6 bases). The germline V gene encodes CDR1 LGHNT and CDR2 FRNRAP. The ends were cut back, 1 base at V and 1 base at J, with 11 bases in the middle. This CDR3 has 16 amino acids. CDR3 sequence (DNA): TGTGCTAGTGGTTTGGGCGGGGTCGCGGCCAAAAACATTCAGTACTTC. Protein product: CASGLGGVAAKNIQYF.

The chain has TRBV5-6 and TRBJ2-5; D is possibly TRBD1 (5 bases). Germline values: CDR1 SGHDT, CDR2 YYEEEE. The CDR3 sequence is 15 residues long. Trimming took off 0 bases at V and 3 bases at J, with 12 bases between the two ends. As DNA, the CDR3 is TGTGCCAGCAGCTTGGATGGGGCAGGGAAAGAGACCCAGTACTTC. Its protein product is CASSLDGAGKETQYF.

The CDR3 bases are TGTGCCAGCAGTGTAGAACCTAACTATGGCTACACCTTC. Amino acids: CASSVEPNYGYTF. The chain joins TRBV6-2 or TRBV6-3 to TRBJ1-2, with D hard to call. The CDR3 totals 13 residues. V was shortened by 5 bases and J by 0 bases, with 7 bases between the two germline ends. Germline V CDR1 and CDR2: MNHEY, SVGEGT.

In its sample, this clone was seen once. V and J are TRBV28 and TRBJ2-7; 10 bases line up with TRBD1. Germline V gene data show CDR1 as MDHEN and CDR2 as SYDVKM. The J segment lost 4 bases and the V segment lost 6 bases, leaving 15 bases of the junction unmatched. CDR3 length equals 17 residues. For the CDR3, the DNA is TGTGCCAGCAGAGGCCCTCTGACAGGGGGCATTTTATACGAGCAGTACTTC. It yields the protein CASRGPLTGGILYEQYF. The complete variable domain, with remaining parts taken from reference TRBV28 and TRBJ2-7, reads DVKVTQSSRYLVKRTGEKVFLECVQDMDHENMFWYRQDPGLGLRLIYFSYDVKMKEKGDIPEGYSVSREKKERFSLILESASTNQTSMYLCASRGPLTGGILYEQYFGPGTRLTVT.